The present T cell receptor (beta chain) was sequenced within a study of post-analysis software for immune sequencing data. This clonotype has only one observation. cDNA libraries of TCR beta carried unique molecular identifiers. TCRdb re-called the PCR reads through MiXCR, storing one row per CDR3 protein. The data show approximately 770,000 distinct CDR3 sequences, 46% seen once. The material sequenced was blood. This sequence was found in a girl aged 5 to 17 with multiple sclerosis.

CDR3 nucleotides: TGTGCCAGCAGCCCCGGGACATCTCAGTACTTC. It encodes CASSPGTSQYF. The J gene is TRBJ2-4, the V gene TRBV7-2; possible D gene TRBD1, 6 bases. CDR3 length equals 11 residues. Trimming shortened V by 5 bases and J by 12 bases, and 11 bases separated the two germline ends. Germline V gene lookup returns CDR1 SGHTA and CDR2 FQGNSA.